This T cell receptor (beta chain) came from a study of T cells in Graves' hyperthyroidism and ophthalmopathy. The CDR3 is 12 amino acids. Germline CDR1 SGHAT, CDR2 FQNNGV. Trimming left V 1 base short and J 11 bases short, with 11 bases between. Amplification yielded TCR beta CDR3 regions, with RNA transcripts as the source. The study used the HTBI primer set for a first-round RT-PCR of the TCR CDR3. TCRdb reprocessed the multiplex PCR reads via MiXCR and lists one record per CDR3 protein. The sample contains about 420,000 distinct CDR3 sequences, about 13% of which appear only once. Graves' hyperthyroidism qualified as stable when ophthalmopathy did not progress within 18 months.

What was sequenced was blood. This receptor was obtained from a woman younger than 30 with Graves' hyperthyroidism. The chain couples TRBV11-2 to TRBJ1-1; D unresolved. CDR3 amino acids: CASSLGAGRAFF. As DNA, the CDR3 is TGTGCCAGCAGCTTAGGCGCCGGTCGGGCTTTCTTT.